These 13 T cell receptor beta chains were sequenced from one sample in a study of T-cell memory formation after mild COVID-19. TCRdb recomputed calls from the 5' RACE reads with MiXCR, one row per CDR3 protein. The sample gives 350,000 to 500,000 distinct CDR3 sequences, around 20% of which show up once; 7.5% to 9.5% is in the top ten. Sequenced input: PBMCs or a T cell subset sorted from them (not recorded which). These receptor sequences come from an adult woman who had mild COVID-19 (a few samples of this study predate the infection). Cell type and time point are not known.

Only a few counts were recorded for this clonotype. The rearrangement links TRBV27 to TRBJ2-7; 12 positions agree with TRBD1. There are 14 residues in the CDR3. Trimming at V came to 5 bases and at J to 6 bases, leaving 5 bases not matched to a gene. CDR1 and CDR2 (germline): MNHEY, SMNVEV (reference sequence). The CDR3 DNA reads TGTGCCAGCAGTCCGGGACAGGGGGCATTCGAGCAGTACTTC. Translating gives CASSPGQGAFEQYF.

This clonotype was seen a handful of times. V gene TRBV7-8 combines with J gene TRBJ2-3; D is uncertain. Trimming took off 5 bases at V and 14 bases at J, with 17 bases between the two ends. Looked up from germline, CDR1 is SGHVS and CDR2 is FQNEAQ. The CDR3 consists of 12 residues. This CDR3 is CASSQVAGRLYF. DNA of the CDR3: TGTGCCAGCAGCCAGGTGGCAGGTCGACTGTATTTT.

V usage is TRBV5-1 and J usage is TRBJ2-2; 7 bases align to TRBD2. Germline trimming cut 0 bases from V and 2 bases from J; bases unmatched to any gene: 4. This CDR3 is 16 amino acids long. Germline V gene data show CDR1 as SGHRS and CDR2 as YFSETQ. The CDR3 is CASSLASGINTGELFF. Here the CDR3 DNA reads TGCGCCAGCAGCTTGGCTAGCGGAATAAACACCGGGGAGCTGTTTTTT.

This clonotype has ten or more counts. CDR3 DNA sequence: TGTGCCAGCAGCCCGATGGGACAGATCAACAATGAGCAGTTCTTC. Its protein product is CASSPMGQINNEQFF. The J gene is TRBJ2-1, the V gene TRBV7-2; the match to TRBD1 covers 7 bases. J lost 5 bases, V lost 5 bases, and 9 bases had no gene match. CDR1 and CDR2 from the germline V gene are SGHTA and FQGNSA. This CDR3 spans 15 amino acids.

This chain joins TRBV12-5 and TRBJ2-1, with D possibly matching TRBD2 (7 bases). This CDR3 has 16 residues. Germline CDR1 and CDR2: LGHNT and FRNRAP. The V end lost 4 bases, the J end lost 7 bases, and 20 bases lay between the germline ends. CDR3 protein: CASGSPKGGVGNEQFF. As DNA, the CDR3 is TGTGCTAGTGGTTCCCCCAAAGGGGGGGTAGGTAATGAGCAGTTCTTC. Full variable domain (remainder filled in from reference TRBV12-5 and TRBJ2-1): DARVTQTPRHKVTEMGQEVTMRCQPILGHNTVFWYRQTMMQGLELLAYFRNRAPLDDSGMPKDRFSAEMPDATLATLKIQPSEPRDSAVYFCASGSPKGGVGNEQFFGPGTRLTVL.

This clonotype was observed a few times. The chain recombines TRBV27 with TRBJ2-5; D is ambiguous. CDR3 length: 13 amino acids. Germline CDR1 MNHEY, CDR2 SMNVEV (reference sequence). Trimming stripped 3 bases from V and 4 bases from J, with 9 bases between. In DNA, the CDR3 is TGTGCCAGCAGTTTGGGCCGCACAGAGACCCAGTACTTC. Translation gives CASSLGRTETQYF.

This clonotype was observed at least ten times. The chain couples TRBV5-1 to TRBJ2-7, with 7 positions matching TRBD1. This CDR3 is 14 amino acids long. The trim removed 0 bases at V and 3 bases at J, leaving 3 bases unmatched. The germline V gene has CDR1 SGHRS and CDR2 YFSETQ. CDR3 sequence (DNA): TGCGCCAGCAGCTTGGGTCAGGGGGTCTACGAGCAGTACTTC. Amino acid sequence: CASSLGQGVYEQYF.

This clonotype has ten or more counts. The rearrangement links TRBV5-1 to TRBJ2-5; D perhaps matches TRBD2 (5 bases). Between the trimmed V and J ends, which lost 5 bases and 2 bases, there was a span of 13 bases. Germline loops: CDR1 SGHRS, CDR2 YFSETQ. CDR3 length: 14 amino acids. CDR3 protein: CASSPSGGQETQYF. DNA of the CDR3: TGCGCCAGCAGTCCGAGCGGAGGACAAGAGACCCAGTACTTC. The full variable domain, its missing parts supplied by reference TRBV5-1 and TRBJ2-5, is KAGVTQTPRYLIKTRGQQVTLSCSPISGHRSVSWYQQTPGQGLQFLFEYFSETQRNKGNFPGRFSGRQFSNSRSEMNVSTLELGDSALYLCASSPSGGQETQYFGPGTRLLVL.

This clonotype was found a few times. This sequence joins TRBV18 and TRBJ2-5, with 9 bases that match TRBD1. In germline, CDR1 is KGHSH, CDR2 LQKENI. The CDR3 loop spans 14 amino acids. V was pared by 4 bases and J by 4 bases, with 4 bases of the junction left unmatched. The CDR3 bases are TGTGCCAGCTCACGGACAGGGGATGGAGAGACCCAGTACTTC. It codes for CASSRTGDGETQYF.

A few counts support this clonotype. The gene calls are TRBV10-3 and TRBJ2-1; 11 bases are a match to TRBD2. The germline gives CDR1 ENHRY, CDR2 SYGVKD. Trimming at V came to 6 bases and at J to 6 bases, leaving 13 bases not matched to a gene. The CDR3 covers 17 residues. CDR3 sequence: CAISETSGISTTNEQFF. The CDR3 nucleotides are TGTGCCATCAGCGAGACTAGCGGGATATCGACGACCAATGAGCAGTTCTTC.

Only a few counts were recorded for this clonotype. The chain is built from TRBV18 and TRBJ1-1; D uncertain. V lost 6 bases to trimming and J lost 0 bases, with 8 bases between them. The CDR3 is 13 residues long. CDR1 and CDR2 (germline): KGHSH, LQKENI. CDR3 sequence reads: CASSVDLNTEAFF. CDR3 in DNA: TGTGCCAGCTCGGTTGACCTGAACACTGAAGCTTTCTTT.

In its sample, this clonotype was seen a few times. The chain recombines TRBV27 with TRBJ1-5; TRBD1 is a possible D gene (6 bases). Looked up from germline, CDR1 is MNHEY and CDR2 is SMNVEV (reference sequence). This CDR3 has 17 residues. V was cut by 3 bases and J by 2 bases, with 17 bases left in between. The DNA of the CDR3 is TGTGCCAGCAGTTTTTTAGGACCACAGGGAGGCAATCAGCCCCAGCATTTT. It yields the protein CASSFLGPQGGNQPQHF.

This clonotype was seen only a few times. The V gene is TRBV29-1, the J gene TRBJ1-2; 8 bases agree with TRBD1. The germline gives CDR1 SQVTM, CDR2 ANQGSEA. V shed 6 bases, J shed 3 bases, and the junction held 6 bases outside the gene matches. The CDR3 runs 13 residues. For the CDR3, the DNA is TGCAGCGTGCAGGGGGCGTCGGACTATGGCTACACCTTC. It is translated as CSVQGASDYGYTF.